This T cell receptor beta chain was sequenced for a study of beta chain features in type 1 diabetes. General study findings and limits: The VDJ junctions of type 1 diabetes patients carried fewer insertions and more deletions. In all four CD4+ subsets, TCRB CDR3 length was significantly, moderately reduced in type 1 diabetes.

V lost 3 bases, J lost 5 bases, and 5 bases stayed unmatched. Germline values: CDR1 SNHLY, CDR2 FYNNEI. The CDR3 runs to 14 residues. Only a few counts were recorded for this clone. Its antigen is not known. Sequenced material consisted of expressed TCRB transcripts (all of the isolated RNA was reverse transcribed). Sequencing used immunoSEQ multiplex PCR; TCRdb keeps in-frame clones, though not all of them. The top ten hold approximately 0.039% of the sample, which has about 660,000 clones, over 12% seen once. CD45RO/CCR7/CD25/CD127/CD95/CD27 staining was used to isolate CD4+ naive, central memory, regulatory and stem cell-like memory cells by sorting.

The TCR originated in a man aged 18 to 30 with type 1 diabetes. The specimen was naive CD4+ T cells from blood. The chain recombines TRBV2 with TRBJ2-5, with 8 bases aligning to TRBD1. CDR3: CASSEGRGHETQYF. Written as DNA, the CDR3 is TGTGCCAGCAGTGAGGGCAGGGGGCACGAGACCCAGTACTTC. Full variable domain (outside the CDR3, taken from reference TRBV2 and TRBJ2-5): EPEVTQTPSHQVTQMGQEVILRCVPISNHLYFYWYRQILGQKVEFLVSFYNNEISEKSEIFDDQFSVERPDGSNFTLKIRSTKLEDSAMYFCASSEGRGHETQYFGPGTRLLVL.